These 10 T cell receptor beta chains were sequenced from one sample in a study of blood T cell repertoires in COVID-19. Some clones are missing from TCRdb's copy, which holds only in-frame ones; the method was immunoSEQ multiplex PCR. The sample holds under 250,000 clones; nearly 90% are singletons and the top ten take approximately 10%. Sequencing was performed on PBMCs or T cells enriched from blood (not recorded which). These receptors were taken from a man aged 30-40 years who had recovered from COVID-19.

This sequence joins TRBV28 and TRBJ2-5; D call uncertain. The V gene lost 6 bases and the J gene lost 4 bases, with 15 bases spanning the gap. The CDR3 is 14 residues long. From germline, CDR1 is MDHEN and CDR2 SYDVKM. The CDR3 region is CASRYSYSGETQYF. CDR3 coding DNA: TGTGCCAGCAGATACAGCTATTCAGGAGAGACCCAGTACTTC.

This chain uses TRBV4-1 with TRBJ2-2, with D possibly being TRBD1 (5 bases). The germline V and J ends were trimmed by 3 bases and 1 base, with 9 bases remaining between them. Germline V gene data show CDR1 as MGHRA and CDR2 as YSYEKL. The CDR3 length is 15 residues. The CDR3 is CASSQLQGNTGELFF. The CDR3 DNA follows: TGCGCCAGCAGCCAGCTCCAGGGGAACACCGGGGAGCTGTTTTTT.

The chain combines TRBV19 with TRBJ2-7, with D possibly being TRBD1 (6 bases). Trimming removed 5 bases from V and 3 bases from J, with 14 bases in between. This CDR3 is built from 14 residues. Germline-derived CDR1 and CDR2 are LNHDA and SQIVND (reference sequence). CDR3 nucleotide sequence: TGTGCCAGTAGTTTTAGGACAGCGAGCTACGAGCAGTACTTC. Amino acid sequence: CASSFRTASYEQYF.

The chain couples TRBV24-1 to TRBJ2-1, with 8 bases matching TRBD1. Per germline, CDR1 KGHDR and CDR2 SFDVKD. This CDR3 has 16 amino acids. With V trimmed by 3 bases and J by 0 bases, 3 bases remained unmatched. The CDR3 protein is CATSDGQGSSYNEQFF. In DNA, the CDR3 is TGTGCCACCAGTGATGGACAGGGAAGCTCCTACAATGAGCAGTTCTTC.

The CDR3 reads CASSPPSGPNTEAFF. CDR3 bases: TGTGCCAGCTCACCACCGTCAGGGCCGAACACTGAAGCTTTCTTT. The chain is built from TRBV18 and TRBJ1-1; D is perhaps TRBD1 (5 bases). The germline V gene encodes CDR1 KGHSH and CDR2 LQKENI. The CDR3 extends over 15 amino acids. Trimming took off 0 bases at V and 1 base at J, with 9 bases between the two ends.

J is TRBJ1-3 and V is TRBV9; 8 positions match TRBD1. J gave up 2 bases and V 5 bases, and 6 bases lay outside the gene matches. Germline values: CDR1 SGDLS, CDR2 YYNGEE. The CDR3 has 15 residues. The DNA for the CDR3 is TGTGCCAGCAGTGCTAGACAGGGGCCTGGAAACACCATATATTTT. Encoded protein: CASSARQGPGNTIYF.

V and J are TRBV27 and TRBJ1-1, with 7 nucleotides matching TRBD1. J gave up 0 bases and V 6 bases, and 4 bases lay outside the gene matches. Germline V CDR1 and CDR2: MNHEY, SMNVEV (reference sequence). This CDR3 region has 14 residues. This chain's CDR3 is CASRTDRLNTEAFF. The CDR3 coding sequence is TGTGCCAGCAGGACGGACAGGTTGAACACTGAAGCTTTCTTT.

V and J are TRBV5-6 and TRBJ2-5; D is perhaps TRBD2 (6 bases). This CDR3 region has 16 residues. Looked up from germline, CDR1 is SGHDT and CDR2 is YYEEEE. The V end was cut by 1 base, the J end by 5 bases, with 18 bases between. The CDR3 DNA reads as TGTGCCAGCAGCTTGAAAGGGCGGGGCGGCCTGGAGACCCAGTACTTC. Amino acids: CASSLKGRGGLETQYF.

This clone was counted once. The V call is TRBV7-3, the J call TRBJ2-1; TRBD1 matches at 8 bases. V gave up 3 bases and J gave up 3 bases; unmatched junction bases: 1. Germline lookup yields CDR1 SGHTA and CDR2 FQGTGA. This CDR3 region has 14 residues. CDR3 amino acids: CASSLTGVYNEQFF. CDR3 DNA: TGTGCCAGCAGCTTGACAGGGGTCTACAATGAGCAGTTCTTC.

The chain is built from TRBV27 and TRBJ2-3; 13 bases are a match to TRBD2. The V gene's germline CDR1 is MNHEY and CDR2 SMNVEV (reference sequence). With 6 bases clipped from V and 9 bases from J, the junction kept 6 bases outside the gene matches. The CDR3 totals 14 residues. CDR3 amino acids: CASRTGLAGRTQYF. CDR3 coding DNA: TGTGCCAGCAGGACGGGACTAGCGGGGAGAACGCAGTATTTT.